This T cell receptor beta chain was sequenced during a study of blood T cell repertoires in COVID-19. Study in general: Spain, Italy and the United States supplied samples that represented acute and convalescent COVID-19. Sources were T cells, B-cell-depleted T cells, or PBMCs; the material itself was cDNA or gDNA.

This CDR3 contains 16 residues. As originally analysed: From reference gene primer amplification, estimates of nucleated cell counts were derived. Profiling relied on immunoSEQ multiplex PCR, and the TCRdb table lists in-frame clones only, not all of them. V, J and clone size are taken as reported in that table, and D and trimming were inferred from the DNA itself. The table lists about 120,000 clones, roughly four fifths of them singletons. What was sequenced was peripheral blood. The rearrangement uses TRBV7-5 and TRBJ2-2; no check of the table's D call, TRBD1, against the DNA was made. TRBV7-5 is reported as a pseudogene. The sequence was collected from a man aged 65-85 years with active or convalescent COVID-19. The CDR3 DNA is TGTGTCAGAAGATTGACAGGGGGCCCTATAGCCGGGGAGCTGTTTTTT. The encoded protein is CVRRLTGGPIAGELFF.